This T cell receptor (beta chain) comes out of a study of cytomegalovirus exposure and HLA in healthy donors. Study information: Researchers previously reported finding fewer than 140 million unique TCR beta sequences from 170 million or so T cells. Whole-study findings and limits: Earlier analysis looked at TCR beta V segments, and most were productive about 90% or about 30% of the time. Among TCR beta chains, those listed as cytomegalovirus-associated numbered more than 150.

A word on this clone: What it recognizes is unknown.

Among the donors, all were healthy bone marrow donors. V was clipped by 5 bases and J by 8 bases; unmatched bases: 13. This CDR3 region has 16 residues. Germline values: CDR1 LNHNV, CDR2 YYDKDF (reference sequence). PCR used 60 Vbeta primers and 13 Jbeta primers. Repertoires were generated with immunoSEQ multiplex PCR, while TCRdb's copy carries only in-frame clones and drops some. The sample has hundreds of thousands of clones; about 90% are singletons. Sequenced: PBMCs. This rearrangement joins TRBV15 to TRBJ2-1; 9 nucleotides align to TRBD2. This clonotype was sampled from a woman between 18 and 29 years old in good health and CMV-seronegative. CDR3 in amino acids: CATSVWGRGGTYEQFF. DNA of the CDR3: TGTGCCACCAGCGTATGGGGGCGGGGGGGCACCTATGAGCAGTTCTTC.